Below are 14 T cell receptor beta chains sequenced from a single sample in a study of T-cell memory formation after mild COVID-19. TCRdb fed the 5' RACE reads into MiXCR, producing one record per CDR3 protein. The data show around 450,000 distinct CDR3 sequences, roughly 20% seen once. Material for sequencing was PBMCs or a T cell subset sorted from them (not recorded which). Receptors were obtained from an adult woman who had mild COVID-19 (a few samples of this study predate the infection). Cell type and time point are not known.

This clonotype was detected a few times. J is TRBJ2-1 and V is TRBV29-1, with 10 bases aligning to TRBD2. With V trimmed by 3 bases and J by 4 bases, 6 bases remained unmatched. CDR1 SQVTM and CDR2 ANQGSEA come from the germline V gene. The CDR3 runs 15 residues. The CDR3 region has the DNA TGCAGCGTTGAGGGGCTGGGACTAGCGTACAATGAGCAGTTCTTC. Encoded protein: CSVEGLGLAYNEQFF.

The rearrangement joins TRBV11-3 to TRBJ2-2; 14 nucleotides agree with TRBD2. The J segment lost 3 bases and the V segment lost 5 bases, leaving 5 bases of the junction unmatched. Germline V gene lookup returns CDR1 SGHNT and CDR2 YENEEA. The CDR3 is 17 amino acids. CDR3 bases: TGTGCCAGCAGCCTGACTAGCGGGGGGGCCGACACCGGGGAGCTGTTTTTT. Translating gives CASSLTSGGADTGELFF.

With regard to this clonotype: The junction departs from the called germline gene at one end, perhaps through a read error. The chain links TRBV5-1 to TRBJ2-7, with 8 nucleotides matching TRBD1. CDR1 SGHRS and CDR2 YFSETQ come from the germline V gene. The CDR3 covers 15 residues. CDR3 residues: CDSSERTGIAYEQYF. The CDR3 coding sequence is TGCGACAGCAGCGAACGGACAGGGATAGCCTACGAGCAGTACTTC.

The J gene is TRBJ2-7, the V gene TRBV20-1, with 8 bases identical to TRBD1. J was trimmed by 0 bases and V by 4 bases; bases with no gene match: 5. CDR1 and CDR2 from the germline V gene are DFQATT and SNEGSKA (reference sequence). The length of the CDR3 is 14 residues. CDR3 loop: CSATDRGVSYEQYF. As DNA, the CDR3 is TGCAGTGCTACCGACAGGGGCGTCTCCTACGAGCAGTACTTC.

This clonotype occurred a few times. This sequence joins TRBV5-6 and TRBJ2-4; 14 nucleotides align to TRBD2. J was trimmed by 9 bases and V by 3 bases; bases with no gene match: 14. Germline-derived CDR1 and CDR2 are SGHDT and YYEEEE. The CDR3 runs to 18 residues. DNA of the CDR3: TGTGCCAGCAGCTCCCAGGCGGGACTAGCGGGAGAAAATGGCATTCAGTACTTC. Protein product: CASSSQAGLAGENGIQYF. Drawing the rest from reference TRBV5-6 and TRBJ2-4, the complete variable domain is DAGVTQSPTHLIKTRGQQVTLRCSPKSGHDTVSWYQQALGQGPQFIFQYYEEEERQRGNFPDRFSGHQFPNYSSELNVNALLLGDSALYLCASSSQAGLAGENGIQYFGAGTRLSVL.

The chain carries TRBV11-2 and TRBJ2-5; 12 nucleotides match TRBD2. V shed 6 bases and J 5 bases; nucleotides not matched to a gene: 16. Germline values: CDR1 SGHAT, CDR2 FQNNGV. The CDR3 totals 18 residues. The CDR3 bases are TGTGCCAGCAGTCACACTCGTCTAGCGGGAGGGCGGGGGGAGACCCAGTACTTC. Its translation is CASSHTRLAGGRGETQYF.

This clonotype was detected only a few times. V is TRBV7-9 and J is TRBJ2-3; possibly TRBD2 for D (6 bases). This CDR3 has 16 amino acids. V was cut by 0 bases and J by 4 bases, with 14 bases left in between. Germline-derived CDR1 and CDR2 are SEHNR and FQNEAQ (reference sequence). In DNA, the CDR3 is TGTGCCAGCAGCTTAGCCGTCACGGGAGATGCAGATACGCAGTATTTT. Protein: CASSLAVTGDADTQYF.

V usage is TRBV7-9 and J usage is TRBJ2-7; TRBD1 aligns across 8 bases. Germline V gene lookup returns CDR1 SEHNR and CDR2 FQNEAQ (reference sequence). The CDR3 extends over 15 amino acids. J lost 5 bases, V lost 5 bases, and 11 bases had no gene match. The CDR3 protein is CASSPGQGERDEQYF. The DNA for the CDR3 is TGTGCCAGCAGCCCCGGACAGGGAGAACGAGACGAGCAGTACTTC.

This clonotype has more than one count but fewer than ten. CDR3 DNA: TGTGCCAGCAGAGACTCCCCTCAGAGCCTCCACTTT. It encodes CASRDSPQSLHF. This chain links TRBV6-1 with TRBJ1-6; D not certain. Germline V gene lookup returns CDR1 MNHNS and CDR2 SASEGT. With 6 bases removed from V and 15 bases from J, the gap between germline ends came to 15 bases. The CDR3 is 12 amino acids.

This chain connects TRBV14 to TRBJ2-5, with 8 bases identical to TRBD1. Losses at the gene ends were 5 bases for V and 5 bases for J; bases not matched to a gene: 16. This CDR3 comprises 17 residues. The V gene's germline CDR1 is SGHDN and CDR2 FVKESK. CDR3 bases: TGTGCCAGCAGCTTGGACAGGGTCGAACTCCGAGGGGAGACCCAGTACTTC. Amino acid sequence: CASSLDRVELRGETQYF. The variable domain in full, completed from reference TRBV14 and TRBJ2-5, reads EAGVTQFPSHSVIEKGQTVTLRCDPISGHDNLYWYRRVMGKEIKFLLHFVKESKQDESGMPNNRFLAERTGGTYSTLKVQPAELEDSGVYFCASSLDRVELRGETQYFGPGTRLLVL.

This clonotype occurred a few times. One base away lies a much larger clone, so this may be a sequencing read error. The rearrangement links TRBV7-2 to TRBJ1-1; D gene unclear. V gave up 0 bases and J gave up 4 bases, with 6 bases separating them. In germline, CDR1 is SGHTA, CDR2 FQGNSA. The length of the CDR3 is 13 residues. The CDR3 bases are TGTGCCAGCAGCTTAGCCTTGAGCACTGAAGCTTTCTTT. Its protein is CASSLALSTEAFF.

The CDR3 protein is CASSFTSGGEDEQFF. CDR3 sequence (DNA): TGTGCCAGCAGCTTCACTAGCGGGGGGGAGGATGAGCAGTTCTTC. The chain joins TRBV7-6 to TRBJ2-1, with 13 bases lining up with TRBD2. From germline, CDR1 is SGHVS and CDR2 FNYEAQ. The CDR3 length is 15 residues. V was clipped by 3 bases and J by 8 bases; unmatched bases: 4.

The chain links TRBV7-8 to TRBJ2-5, with TRBD2 matching 8 bases. The CDR3 is made up of 17 amino acids. The germline V gene has CDR1 SGHVS and CDR2 FQNEAQ. V dropped 2 bases and J dropped 4; count of bases not matched to a gene: 12. This chain's CDR3 is CASSLRPGTRGGETQYF. The CDR3 DNA sequence: TGTGCCAGCAGCTTAAGGCCCGGGACTAGAGGAGGAGAGACCCAGTACTTC.

The chain has TRBV6-2 or TRBV6-3 and TRBJ1-1; D uncertain. The ends were cut back, 8 bases at V and 1 base at J, with 17 bases in the middle. The germline V gene has CDR1 MNHEY and CDR2 SVGEGT. The CDR3 extends over 15 amino acids. In nucleotides, the CDR3 is TGTGCCAGCGCTGCCCGAGAGTGGAGGAACACTGAAGCTTTCTTT. Translated: CASAAREWRNTEAFF.